These 21 T cell receptor beta chains originate from one sample sequenced in a study of identifying expanded T cells in peripheral blood. Produced via immunoSEQ multiplex PCR; TCRdb's table is partial and in-frame only. The sample consists of 90,000 to 110,000 clones, 88% of them appearing once. Sequencing was done on a sample of blood. These receptors originate from a person between 18 and 69 years old in good health.

This chain uses TRBV7-6 with TRBJ2-1; 9 nucleotides align to TRBD1. V lost 3 bases, J lost 13 bases, and 7 bases stayed unmatched. Germline assignment: CDR1 SGHVS and CDR2 FNYEAQ. The CDR3 loop spans 13 amino acids. The CDR3 is CASSFVEGQGQFF. In DNA form, the CDR3 reads TGTGCCAGCAGCTTTGTGGAGGGACAGGGACAGTTCTTC.

The gene calls are TRBV2 and TRBJ1-5; D gene ambiguous. With 6 bases removed from V and 4 bases from J, the gap between germline ends came to 10 bases. The germline CDR1 and CDR2 sequences are SNHLY and FYNNEI. This CDR3 region has 13 residues. The CDR3 protein is CASRMDGNQPQHF. For the CDR3, the DNA is TGTGCCAGCAGGATGGACGGGAATCAGCCCCAGCATTTT.

This clone was counted a few times. The genes are TRBV5-4 and TRBJ1-3; no clear D. Trimming stripped 3 bases from V and 0 bases from J, with 10 bases between. The CDR3 is 15 amino acids. The germline V gene has CDR1 SGHNT and CDR2 YYREEE (reference sequence). The CDR3 nucleotides are TGTGCCAGCAGCTCCCGACACCACTCTGGAAACACCATATATTTT. It yields the protein CASSSRHHSGNTIYF.

This chain connects TRBV5-4 to TRBJ2-3, with D tentatively TRBD1 or TRBD2 (7 bases each). The V gene's germline CDR1 is SGHNT and CDR2 YYREEE (reference sequence). V lost 1 base, J lost 6 bases, and 12 bases lay in between. This CDR3 comprises 14 residues. The CDR3 protein is CASSLSQGGDTQYF. CDR3 DNA: TGTGCCAGCAGCTTGTCCCAGGGGGGGGATACGCAGTATTTT.

This chain uses TRBV10-1 with TRBJ2-7, with D perhaps TRBD1 (6 bases). Germline CDR1 is WNHNN and CDR2 is SYGVQD (reference sequence). V lost 8 bases to trimming and J lost 1 base, with 24 bases between them. This CDR3 contains 17 residues. CDR3 coding DNA: TGCGCCAGCCTCCCTTCGGGACACAAATACAGGTCCTACGAGCAGTACTTC. Its translation is CASLPSGHKYRSYEQYF.

The gene calls are TRBV4-3 and TRBJ1-4; TRBD1 matches 7 bases. Germline V gene lookup returns CDR1 LGHNA and CDR2 YSLEER. This CDR3 contains 16 residues. With 2 bases clipped from V and 4 bases from J, the junction kept 7 bases outside the gene matches. The CDR3 loop is CASSQLTGLGNEKLFF. CDR3 in DNA: TGCGCCAGCAGCCAATTGACAGGGCTGGGTAATGAAAAACTGTTTTTT.

This sequence joins TRBV5-1 and TRBJ1-3; D perhaps matches TRBD1 (6 bases). There are 17 residues in the CDR3. In germline, CDR1 is SGHRS, CDR2 YFSETQ. Trimming left V 0 bases short and J 1 base short, with 14 bases between. The CDR3 DNA reads as TGCGCCAGCAGCTTGGTTGCAGGGGTTGGTTCTGGAAACACCATATATTTT. Amino acids: CASSLVAGVGSGNTIYF.

The J gene is TRBJ1-4, the V gene TRBV7-9; D uncertain. CDR1 is SEHNR, CDR2 FQNEAQ, per germline (reference sequence). Trimming removed 2 bases at V and 5 bases at J, with 9 bases between. This CDR3 is built from 14 residues. The DNA of the CDR3 is TGTGCCAGCAGCTTACGTCGGCGGAATGAAAAACTGTTTTTT. It yields the protein CASSLRRRNEKLFF.

This chain connects TRBV5-1 to TRBJ2-5; TRBD2 might be the D (5 bases). The CDR3 has 11 amino acids. Trimming cost V 8 bases and J 3 bases, with 8 bases left between them. Germline lookup yields CDR1 SGHRS and CDR2 YFSETQ. The CDR3 nucleotides read TGCGCCAGTACTAGAGAAGAGACCCAGTACTTC. This encodes CASTREETQYF. Full variable domain (remainder filled in from reference TRBV5-1 and TRBJ2-5): KAGVTQTPRYLIKTRGQQVTLSCSPISGHRSVSWYQQTPGQGLQFLFEYFSETQRNKGNFPGRFSGRQFSNSRSEMNVSTLELGDSALYLCASTREETQYFGPGTRLLVL.

V is TRBV6-6 and J is TRBJ2-7; no reliable D call. The CDR3 length is 15 residues. The germline V gene encodes CDR1 MNHNY and CDR2 SVGAGI (reference sequence). Trimming took 2 bases from V and 1 from J, leaving 12 bases between them. CDR3 nucleotide sequence: TGTGCCAGCAGTTACAGGTCAGATATTTCCTACGAGCAGTACTTC. As protein: CASSYRSDISYEQYF.

This chain joins TRBV2 and TRBJ1-2; TRBD1 might be the D (6 bases). The CDR3 spans 13 residues. V shed 3 bases and J shed 4 bases, with 9 bases lying between them. CDR1 SNHLY and CDR2 FYNNEI come from the germline V gene. Written as DNA, the CDR3 is TGTGCCAGCAGTGACACAGGGCCCTATGGCTACACCTTC. It codes for CASSDTGPYGYTF.

The chain joins TRBV28 to TRBJ1-5; D call uncertain. V lost 3 bases and J 4 bases, leaving 7 bases between the germline ends. This CDR3 region has 13 residues. The germline CDR1 and CDR2 sequences are MDHEN and SYDVKM. CDR3 nucleotides: TGTGCCAGCAGTTTTGCGGGGAATCAGCCCCAGCATTTT. Translation: CASSFAGNQPQHF.

This chain links TRBV6-1 with TRBJ1-5; D is unresolved. The CDR3 length is 15 residues. Germline V gives CDR1 MNHNS, CDR2 SASEGT. Trimming stripped 3 bases from V and 2 bases from J, with 11 bases between. The CDR3 sequence: CASSDEGEGNQPQHF. The CDR3 DNA reads as TGTGCCAGCAGTGATGAGGGTGAGGGCAATCAGCCCCAGCATTTT.

V usage is TRBV11-3 and J usage is TRBJ1-2; TRBD1 matches 7 bases. V lost 5 bases to trimming and J lost 6 bases; unmatched junction nucleotides: 6. The CDR3 consists of 13 residues. Per the germline V gene, CDR1 is SGHNT and CDR2 is YENEEA. CDR3 loop: CASSVGQSNGYTF. The CDR3 DNA reads as TGTGCCAGCAGCGTGGGACAGTCAAATGGCTACACCTTC.

The chain combines TRBV5-6 with TRBJ2-7; 9 bases fit TRBD2. The CDR3 consists of 15 residues. V gave up 5 bases and J gave up 7 bases; unmatched junction bases: 13. Germline-derived CDR1 and CDR2 are SGHDT and YYEEEE. The CDR3 loop is CASRKLSGSYGEQYF. For the CDR3, the DNA is TGTGCCAGCAGAAAGCTTAGCGGGAGTTACGGGGAGCAGTACTTC.

The chain has TRBV9 and TRBJ2-2; D possibly uses TRBD1 or TRBD2 (5 bases each). Germline loops: CDR1 SGDLS, CDR2 YYNGEE. Trimming took off 3 bases at V and 6 bases at J, with 33 bases between the two ends. The CDR3 spans 21 residues. This chain's CDR3 is CASSAWAGTPADFRGSGELFF. For the CDR3, the DNA is TGTGCCAGCAGCGCCTGGGCCGGGACGCCTGCGGATTTTAGAGGGTCCGGGGAGCTGTTTTTT.

The chain uses TRBV5-1 and TRBJ2-6, with a tentative D call TRBD1 (7 bases). Deletions cut 3 bases from V and 0 bases from J, with 16 bases between. CDR1 and CDR2 (germline): SGHRS, YFSETQ. The CDR3 runs 18 residues. The CDR3 loop is CASSSQGGRSSGANVLTF. The CDR3 DNA reads TGCGCCAGCAGCTCTCAGGGGGGCCGGAGCTCTGGGGCCAACGTCCTGACTTTC.

The chain links TRBV7-2 to TRBJ1-5; D is uncertain. This CDR3 is 13 amino acids long. V shed 3 bases and J shed 4 bases, with 7 bases lying between them. Germline values: CDR1 SGHTA, CDR2 FQGNSA. The CDR3 is CASSFRANQPQHF. The CDR3 nucleotides are TGTGCCAGCAGCTTTAGGGCGAATCAGCCCCAGCATTTT.

CDR3 protein: CASSPTPSNEQFF. Here the CDR3 DNA reads TGTGCCAGCAGCCCCACTCCCAGTAATGAGCAGTTCTTC. The chain uses TRBV7-2 and TRBJ2-1; D call uncertain. Per the germline V gene, CDR1 is SGHTA and CDR2 is FQGNSA. There are 13 residues in the CDR3. V lost 5 bases and J 7 bases, leaving 12 bases between the germline ends.

The rearrangement uses TRBV6-1 and TRBJ1-4; D is perhaps TRBD1 (5 bases). The V and J ends lost 4 bases and 8 bases respectively, with 20 bases between them. The CDR3 covers 16 residues. The germline gives CDR1 MNHNS, CDR2 SASEGT. The CDR3 coding sequence is TGTGCCAGCAGTGGGGACTACAGCCCTGGGGGAGAAAAACTGTTTTTT. As protein: CASSGDYSPGGEKLFF.

This clone was recorded only once. The J gene is TRBJ1-2, the V gene TRBV19; D may be TRBD1 (5 bases). The V end lost 3 bases, the J end lost 2 bases, and 22 bases lay between the germline ends. The CDR3 loop spans 18 amino acids. Germline CDR1 reads LNHDA; CDR2 reads SQIVND (reference sequence). CDR3 in DNA: TGTGCCAGTAGTATGGTGGGGCAGGCCCGACGGGGGAACTATGGCTACACCTTC. It translates to CASSMVGQARRGNYGYTF.